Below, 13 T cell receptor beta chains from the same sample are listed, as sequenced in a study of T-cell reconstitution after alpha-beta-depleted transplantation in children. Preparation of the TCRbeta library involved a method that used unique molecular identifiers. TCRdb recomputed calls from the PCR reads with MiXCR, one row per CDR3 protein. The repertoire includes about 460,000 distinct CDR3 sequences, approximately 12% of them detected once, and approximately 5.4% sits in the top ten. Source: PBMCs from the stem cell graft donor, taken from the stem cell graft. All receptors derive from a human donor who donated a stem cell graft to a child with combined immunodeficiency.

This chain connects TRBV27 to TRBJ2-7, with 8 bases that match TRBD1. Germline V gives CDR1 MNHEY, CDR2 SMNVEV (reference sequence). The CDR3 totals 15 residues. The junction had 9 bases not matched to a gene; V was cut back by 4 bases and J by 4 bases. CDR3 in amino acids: CASSSDRGVYYEQYF. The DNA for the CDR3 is TGTGCCAGCAGTTCCGACAGGGGCGTATATTACGAGCAGTACTTC.

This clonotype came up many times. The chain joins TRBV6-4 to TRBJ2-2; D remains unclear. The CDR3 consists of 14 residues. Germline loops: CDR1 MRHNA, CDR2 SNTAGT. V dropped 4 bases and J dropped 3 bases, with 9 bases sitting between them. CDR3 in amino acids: CASSAGRDTGELFF. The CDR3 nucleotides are TGTGCCAGCAGTGCCGGCAGAGACACCGGGGAGCTGTTTTTT.

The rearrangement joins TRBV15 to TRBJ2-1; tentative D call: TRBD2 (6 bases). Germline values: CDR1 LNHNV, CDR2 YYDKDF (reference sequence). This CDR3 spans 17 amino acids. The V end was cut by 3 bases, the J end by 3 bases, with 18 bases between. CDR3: CATSREHGTAVYNEQFF. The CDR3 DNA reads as TGTGCCACCAGCAGGGAGCACGGGACTGCCGTCTACAATGAGCAGTTCTTC. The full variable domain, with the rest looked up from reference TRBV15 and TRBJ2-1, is DAMVIQNPRYQVTQFGKPVTLSCSQTLNHNVMYWYQQKSSQAPKLLFHYYDKDFNNEADTPDNFQSRRPNTSFCFLDIRSPGLGDTAMYLCATSREHGTAVYNEQFFGPGTRLTVL.

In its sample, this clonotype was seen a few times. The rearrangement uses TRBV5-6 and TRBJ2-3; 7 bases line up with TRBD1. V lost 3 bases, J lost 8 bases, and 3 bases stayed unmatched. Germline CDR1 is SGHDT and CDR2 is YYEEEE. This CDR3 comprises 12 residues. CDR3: CASSSQGTTQYF. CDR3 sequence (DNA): TGTGCCAGCAGCTCACAGGGGACTACGCAGTATTTT. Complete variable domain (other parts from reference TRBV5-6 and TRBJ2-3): DAGVTQSPTHLIKTRGQQVTLRCSPKSGHDTVSWYQQALGQGPQFIFQYYEEEERQRGNFPDRFSGHQFPNYSSELNVNALLLGDSALYLCASSSQGTTQYFGPGTRLTVL.

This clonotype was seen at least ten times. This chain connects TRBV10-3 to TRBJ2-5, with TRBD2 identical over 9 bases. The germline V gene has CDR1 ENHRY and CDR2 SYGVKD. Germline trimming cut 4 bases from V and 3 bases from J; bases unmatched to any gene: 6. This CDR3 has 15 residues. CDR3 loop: CAISALAGVEETQYF. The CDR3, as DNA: TGTGCCATCAGTGCCTTAGCGGGAGTAGAAGAGACCCAGTACTTC.

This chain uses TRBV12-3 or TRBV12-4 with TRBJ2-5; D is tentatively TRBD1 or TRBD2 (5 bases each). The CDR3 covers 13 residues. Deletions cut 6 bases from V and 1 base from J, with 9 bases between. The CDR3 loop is CASRAGSQETQYF. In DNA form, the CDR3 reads TGTGCCAGCAGGGCAGGGAGCCAAGAGACCCAGTACTTC.

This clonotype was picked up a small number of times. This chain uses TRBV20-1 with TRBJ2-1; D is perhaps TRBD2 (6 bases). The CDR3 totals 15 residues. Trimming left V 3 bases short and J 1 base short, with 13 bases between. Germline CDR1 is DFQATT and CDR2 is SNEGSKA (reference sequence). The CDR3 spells CSASPREESYNEQFF. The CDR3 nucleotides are TGCAGTGCTAGTCCGAGGGAGGAATCCTACAATGAGCAGTTCTTC.

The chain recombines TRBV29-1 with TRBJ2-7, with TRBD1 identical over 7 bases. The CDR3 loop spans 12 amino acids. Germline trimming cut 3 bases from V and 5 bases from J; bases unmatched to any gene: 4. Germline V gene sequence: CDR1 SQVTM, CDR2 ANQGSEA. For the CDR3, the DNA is TGCAGCGTTGAGCAGGGGGTCCACGAGCAGTACTTC. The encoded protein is CSVEQGVHEQYF.

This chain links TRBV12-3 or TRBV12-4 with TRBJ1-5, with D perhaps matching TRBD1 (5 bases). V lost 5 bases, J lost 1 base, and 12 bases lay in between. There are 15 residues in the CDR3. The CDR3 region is CASSPSQGSNQPQHF. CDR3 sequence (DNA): TGTGCCAGCAGTCCATCTCAGGGAAGCAATCAGCCCCAGCATTTT.

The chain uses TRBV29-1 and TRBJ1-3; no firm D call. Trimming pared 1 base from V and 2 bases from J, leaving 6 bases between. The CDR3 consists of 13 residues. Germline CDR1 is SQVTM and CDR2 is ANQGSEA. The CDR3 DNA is TGCAGCGTTGAAGGGACGGCTGGAAACACCATATATTTT. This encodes CSVEGTAGNTIYF.

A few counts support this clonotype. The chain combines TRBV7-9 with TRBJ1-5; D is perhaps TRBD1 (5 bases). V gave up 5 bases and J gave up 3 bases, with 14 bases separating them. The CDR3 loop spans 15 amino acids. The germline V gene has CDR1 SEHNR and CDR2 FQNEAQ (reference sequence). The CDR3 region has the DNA TGTGCCAGCAGCCGCGGGGGTCTACACAATCAGCCCCAGCATTTT. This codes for CASSRGGLHNQPQHF.

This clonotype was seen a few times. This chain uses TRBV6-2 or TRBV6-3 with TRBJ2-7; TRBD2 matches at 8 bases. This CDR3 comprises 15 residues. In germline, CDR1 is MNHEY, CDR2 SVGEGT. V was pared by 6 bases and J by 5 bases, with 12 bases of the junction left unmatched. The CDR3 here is CASSSRVSGIHEQYF. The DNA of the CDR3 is TGTGCCAGCAGCTCCCGGGTTAGCGGGATCCACGAGCAGTACTTC.

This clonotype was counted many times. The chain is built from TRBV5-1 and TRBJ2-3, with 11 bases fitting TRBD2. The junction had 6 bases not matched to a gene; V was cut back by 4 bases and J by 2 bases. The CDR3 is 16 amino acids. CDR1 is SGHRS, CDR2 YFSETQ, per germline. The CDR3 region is CASSTGTSGYTDTQYF. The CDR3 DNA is TGCGCCAGCAGCACGGGGACTAGCGGCTACACAGATACGCAGTATTTT. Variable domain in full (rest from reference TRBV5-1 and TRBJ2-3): KAGVTQTPRYLIKTRGQQVTLSCSPISGHRSVSWYQQTPGQGLQFLFEYFSETQRNKGNFPGRFSGRQFSNSRSEMNVSTLELGDSALYLCASSTGTSGYTDTQYFGPGTRLTVL.